These T cell receptor beta chains were read from a single sample in a study of beta chain features in type 1 diabetes. Produced via immunoSEQ multiplex PCR; TCRdb's table is partial and in-frame only. Of about 210,000 clones listed, about a tenth are singletons. Sequenced material: central memory CD4+ T cells from blood. These receptors were obtained from a man aged 18 to 29 in good health. The CDR3 runs from the conserved cysteine through the conserved F or W. The D gene is left open where the match is weak. Clone size is given for some rows only: seen once, a few or many times, or a class if the clone is expanded.

CDR3 protein: CASTIWGQGQETQYF
CDR3 DNA: TGTGCCAGCACCATTTGGGGACAGGGGCAAGAGACCCAGTACTTC
clone size: few
J gene: TRBJ2-5
CDR3 length: 15
V gene: TRBV28
D gene: TRBD1

CDR3 protein: CASSPTDADTQYF
CDR3 DNA: TGTGCCAGCTCACCAACGGATGCAGATACGCAGTATTTT
clone size: few
J gene: TRBJ2-3
CDR3 length: 13
V gene: TRBV18
D gene: NA

CDR3 protein: CASSVYRGDNEKLFF
CDR3 DNA: TGTGCCAGCAGCGTCTACAGGGGAGATAATGAAAAACTGTTTTTT
clone size: many
J gene: TRBJ1-4
CDR3 length: 15
V gene: TRBV9
D gene: TRBD1

CDR3 protein: CASSFEGQAVSYEQYF
CDR3 DNA: TGCGCCAGCAGCTTCGAAGGACAGGCTGTTTCCTACGAGCAGTACTTC
clone size: NA
J gene: TRBJ2-7
CDR3 length: 16
V gene: TRBV5-1
D gene: TRBD1

CDR3 protein: CASSGTGGHEQYF
CDR3 DNA: TGCGCCAGCAGTGGGACAGGGGGCCACGAGCAGTACTTC
clone size: few
J gene: TRBJ2-7
CDR3 length: 13
V gene: TRBV10-1
D gene: TRBD1

CDR3 protein: CAWSGADRLFRGAFF
CDR3 DNA: TGTGCCTGGAGTGGGGCCGATAGGCTCTTTAGGGGAGCTTTCTTT
clone size: few
J gene: TRBJ1-1
CDR3 length: 15
V gene: TRBV30
D gene: NA

CDR3 protein: CASSPSQGAGNEQFF
CDR3 DNA: TGTGCCAGCTCACCCAGCCAGGGGGCTGGGAATGAGCAGTTCTTC
clone size: NA
J gene: TRBJ2-1
CDR3 length: 15
V gene: TRBV18
D gene: TRBD1

CDR3 protein: CSVEVGTSTEAFF
CDR3 DNA: TGCAGCGTTGAAGTCGGGACATCGACTGAAGCTTTCTTT
clone size: few
J gene: TRBJ1-1
CDR3 length: 13
V gene: TRBV29-1
D gene: NA

CDR3 protein: CSAGRSSDTQYF
CDR3 DNA: TGCAGCGCTGGTCGGAGTTCAGATACGCAGTATTTT
clone size: once
J gene: TRBJ2-3
CDR3 length: 12
V gene: TRBV29-1
D gene: NA

CDR3 protein: CASSLAGLIREQFF
CDR3 DNA: TGTGCCAGCAGCTTAGCTGGGCTCATCAGGGAGCAGTTCTTC
clone size: NA
J gene: TRBJ2-1
CDR3 length: 14
V gene: TRBV11-2
D gene: NA

CDR3 protein: CASRLAGVAEQYF
CDR3 DNA: TGTGCCAGCAGGCTAGCGGGAGTTGCCGAGCAGTACTTC
clone size: NA
J gene: TRBJ2-7
CDR3 length: 13
V gene: TRBV28
D gene: TRBD2

CDR3 protein: CASSPDRDQPQHF
CDR3 DNA: TGTGCCAGCAGTCCCGACAGGGATCAGCCCCAGCATTTT
clone size: few
J gene: TRBJ1-5
CDR3 length: 13
V gene: TRBV27
D gene: TRBD1

CDR3 protein: CASSGRLAGYNEQFF
CDR3 DNA: TGTGCCAGCAGCGGCAGACTAGCGGGTTACAATGAGCAGTTCTTC
clone size: many
J gene: TRBJ2-1
CDR3 length: 15
V gene: TRBV9
D gene: TRBD2

CDR3 protein: CSVVGGTGANVLTF
CDR3 DNA: TGCAGCGTTGTGGGGGGCACTGGGGCCAACGTCCTGACTTTC
clone size: many
J gene: TRBJ2-6
CDR3 length: 14
V gene: TRBV29-1
D gene: NA

CDR3 protein: CAWDSGRVDTQYF
CDR3 DNA: TGTGCCTGGGATAGCGGGAGGGTGGATACGCAGTATTTT
clone size: NA
J gene: TRBJ2-3
CDR3 length: 13
V gene: TRBV30
D gene: TRBD2

CDR3 protein: CSAETVPGYTF
CDR3 DNA: TGCAGTGCTGAAACAGTCCCCGGCTACACCTTC
clone size: NA
J gene: TRBJ1-2
CDR3 length: 11
V gene: TRBV20-1
D gene: NA

CDR3 protein: CATSRDWQGQFF
CDR3 DNA: TGTGCCACCAGCAGAGATTGGCAGGGGCAGTTCTTC
clone size: NA
J gene: TRBJ2-1
CDR3 length: 12
V gene: TRBV15
D gene: NA

CDR3 protein: CARSYDRAVSYEQYF
CDR3 DNA: TGTGCCCGAAGTTACGACAGGGCTGTATCCTACGAGCAGTACTTC
clone size: NA
J gene: TRBJ2-7
CDR3 length: 15
V gene: TRBV30
D gene: TRBD1

CDR3 protein: CASSRQFGNTEAFF
CDR3 DNA: TGCGCCAGCAGCCGACAGTTCGGTAACACTGAAGCTTTCTTT
clone size: NA
J gene: TRBJ1-1
CDR3 length: 14
V gene: TRBV4-1
D gene: NA

CDR3 protein: CASSLLRQETQYF
CDR3 DNA: TGTGCCAGCAGCTTACTCCGGCAAGAGACCCAGTACTTC
clone size: few
J gene: TRBJ2-5
CDR3 length: 13
V gene: TRBV7-9
D gene: NA

CDR3 protein: CASSLESLSSYNEQFF
CDR3 DNA: TGTGCCAGCAGCTTAGAATCTCTTAGCTCCTACAATGAGCAGTTCTTC
clone size: few
J gene: TRBJ2-1
CDR3 length: 16
V gene: TRBV11-2
D gene: NA

CDR3 protein: CSVLGQMNTEAFF
CDR3 DNA: TGCAGCGTTTTAGGACAGATGAACACTGAAGCTTTCTTT
clone size: few
J gene: TRBJ1-1
CDR3 length: 13
V gene: TRBV29-1
D gene: NA

CDR3 protein: CATSRDRSTYNYEQYF
CDR3 DNA: TGTGCCACCAGCAGAGATCGGTCAACCTATAACTACGAGCAGTACTTC
clone size: few
J gene: TRBJ2-7
CDR3 length: 16
V gene: TRBV15
D gene: NA

CDR3 protein: CASTLQGFDEQYF
CDR3 DNA: TGTGCCAGCACCCTACAGGGTTTTGACGAGCAGTACTTC
clone size: few
J gene: TRBJ2-7
CDR3 length: 13
V gene: TRBV6-1
D gene: NA

CDR3 protein: CASSLQGRDTQYF
CDR3 DNA: TGCGCCAGCAGCTTGCAGGGACGGGATACGCAGTATTTT
clone size: NA
J gene: TRBJ2-3
CDR3 length: 13
V gene: TRBV5-1
D gene: NA

CDR3 protein: CSVGEGSGNIQYF
CDR3 DNA: TGCAGCGTAGGGGAGGGCTCGGGAAACATTCAGTACTTC
clone size: NA
J gene: TRBJ2-4
CDR3 length: 13
V gene: TRBV29-1
D gene: TRBD2

CDR3 protein: CASSEEGTGIQETQYF
CDR3 DNA: TGTGCCAGCAGTGAAGAAGGGACAGGTATCCAAGAGACCCAGTACTTC
clone size: NA
J gene: TRBJ2-5
CDR3 length: 16
V gene: TRBV6-1
D gene: TRBD1

CDR3 protein: CAWQMLTFQETQYF
CDR3 DNA: TGTGCCTGGCAGATGCTGACGTTCCAAGAGACCCAGTACTTC
clone size: NA
J gene: TRBJ2-5
CDR3 length: 14
V gene: TRBV30
D gene: NA

CDR3 protein: CASSRGTSGIGETQYF
CDR3 DNA: TGTGCCAGCAGCAGAGGGACTAGCGGGATAGGAGAGACCCAGTACTTC
clone size: few
J gene: TRBJ2-5
CDR3 length: 16
V gene: TRBV11-3
D gene: TRBD2

CDR3 protein: CASSLMGTGELFF
CDR3 DNA: TGTGCCAGCAGCTTAATGGGAACCGGGGAGCTGTTTTTT
clone size: NA
J gene: TRBJ2-2
CDR3 length: 13
V gene: TRBV7-9
D gene: NA

CDR3 protein: CASSLRGAGDTQYF
CDR3 DNA: TGCGCCAGCAGCTTGAGGGGAGCCGGAGATACGCAGTATTTT
clone size: few
J gene: TRBJ2-3
CDR3 length: 14
V gene: TRBV5-1
D gene: NA

CDR3 protein: CAIALGKTTDTQYF
CDR3 DNA: TGTGCCATCGCGTTGGGGAAGACCACAGATACGCAGTATTTT
clone size: NA
J gene: TRBJ2-3
CDR3 length: 14
V gene: TRBV10-3
D gene: NA

CDR3 protein: CASSIRASGSEQFF
CDR3 DNA: TGTGCCAGTAGTATACGGGCTAGCGGGAGTGAGCAGTTCTTC
clone size: many
J gene: TRBJ2-1
CDR3 length: 14
V gene: TRBV19
D gene: TRBD2

CDR3 protein: CSVSGVTGELFF
CDR3 DNA: TGCAGCGTTTCAGGGGTAACCGGGGAGCTGTTTTTT
clone size: once
J gene: TRBJ2-2
CDR3 length: 12
V gene: TRBV29-1
D gene: NA

CDR3 protein: CASSEWKNTEAFF
CDR3 DNA: TGCGCCAGCAGTGAGTGGAAGAACACTGAAGCTTTCTTT
clone size: NA
J gene: TRBJ1-1
CDR3 length: 13
V gene: TRBV10-2
D gene: NA

CDR3 protein: CAWRPSGANVLTF
CDR3 DNA: TGTGCCTGGAGGCCGTCGGGGGCCAACGTCCTGACTTTC
clone size: few
J gene: TRBJ2-6
CDR3 length: 13
V gene: TRBV30
D gene: NA

CDR3 protein: CASLGGAVEKLFF
CDR3 DNA: TGTGCCAGTCTCGGGGGGGCTGTTGAAAAACTGTTTTTT
clone size: few
J gene: TRBJ1-4
CDR3 length: 13
V gene: TRBV19
D gene: NA

CDR3 protein: CSWAPSRLYNEQFF
CDR3 DNA: TGCAGCTGGGCGCCCAGTCGGCTCTACAATGAGCAGTTCTTC
clone size: NA
J gene: TRBJ2-1
CDR3 length: 14
V gene: TRBV29-1
D gene: NA

CDR3 protein: CATTLGDSYEQYF
CDR3 DNA: TGTGCCACCACCCTTGGGGACTCCTACGAGCAGTACTTC
clone size: NA
J gene: TRBJ2-7
CDR3 length: 13
V gene: TRBV7-6
D gene: NA

CDR3 protein: CAWSPGHRFFSSGANVLTF
CDR3 DNA: TGTGCCTGGAGTCCCGGCCACAGGTTTTTTAGTTCTGGGGCCAACGTCCTGACTTTC
clone size: NA
J gene: TRBJ2-6
CDR3 length: 19
V gene: TRBV30
D gene: NA

CDR3 protein: CSAMASTEAFF
CDR3 DNA: TGCAGTGCTATGGCGAGCACTGAAGCTTTCTTT
clone size: NA
J gene: TRBJ1-1
CDR3 length: 11
V gene: TRBV20-1
D gene: NA

CDR3 protein: CSAKQGLGPQHF
CDR3 DNA: TGCAGCGCAAAACAGGGACTAGGGCCCCAGCATTTT
clone size: few
J gene: TRBJ1-5
CDR3 length: 12
V gene: TRBV29-1
D gene: NA

CDR3 protein: CASSLEAGDTQYF
CDR3 DNA: TGTGCCAGCAGCTTAGAAGCGGGAGATACGCAGTATTTT
clone size: many
J gene: TRBJ2-3
CDR3 length: 13
V gene: TRBV7-2
D gene: NA

CDR3 protein: CASSLMGQGADEQYF
CDR3 DNA: TGTGCCAGCAGCTTAATGGGACAGGGGGCCGACGAGCAGTACTTC
clone size: few
J gene: TRBJ2-7
CDR3 length: 15
V gene: TRBV11-3
D gene: TRBD1

CDR3 protein: CASSNWESGNQPQHF
CDR3 DNA: TGTGCCAGTAGTAACTGGGAGTCGGGCAATCAGCCCCAGCATTTT
clone size: NA
J gene: TRBJ1-5
CDR3 length: 15
V gene: TRBV19
D gene: NA

CDR3 protein: CSVGMGRGSYEQYF
CDR3 DNA: TGCAGCGTGGGTATGGGCAGGGGGTCCTACGAGCAGTACTTC
clone size: few
J gene: TRBJ2-7
CDR3 length: 14
V gene: TRBV29-1
D gene: TRBD1

CDR3 protein: CASSPRGQQVQFF
CDR3 DNA: TGTGCCAGCAGCCCGAGGGGACAGCAAGTGCAGTTCTTC
clone size: NA
J gene: TRBJ2-1
CDR3 length: 13
V gene: TRBV7-9
D gene: TRBD1

CDR3 protein: CASSLGWNNEQFF
CDR3 DNA: TGTGCCAGCAGCTTAGGGTGGAATAATGAGCAGTTCTTC
clone size: few
J gene: TRBJ2-1
CDR3 length: 13
V gene: TRBV5-4
D gene: NA

CDR3 protein: CASRPYYRGPNTEAFF
CDR3 DNA: TGTGCCAGCAGGCCATATTACAGGGGGCCGAACACTGAAGCTTTCTTT
clone size: NA
J gene: TRBJ1-1
CDR3 length: 16
V gene: TRBV6-4
D gene: TRBD1

CDR3 protein: CAWETRDRAYEQYF
CDR3 DNA: TGTGCCTGGGAGACCCGGGACAGAGCCTACGAGCAGTACTTC
clone size: many
J gene: TRBJ2-7
CDR3 length: 14
V gene: TRBV30
D gene: TRBD1

CDR3 protein: CAWFGRGSYEQYF
CDR3 DNA: TGTGCCTGGTTCGGGCGGGGCTCCTACGAGCAGTACTTC
clone size: few
J gene: TRBJ2-7
CDR3 length: 13
V gene: TRBV30
D gene: NA

CDR3 protein: CASSLGQDGSGYTF
CDR3 DNA: TGTGCCAGCAGCTTAGGGCAGGACGGGTCTGGCTACACCTTC
clone size: NA
J gene: TRBJ1-2
CDR3 length: 14
V gene: TRBV7-9
D gene: NA

CDR3 protein: CASSSLDGSYEQYF
CDR3 DNA: TGTGCCAGCAGTTCACTTGATGGGTCCTACGAGCAGTACTTC
clone size: NA
J gene: TRBJ2-7
CDR3 length: 14
V gene: TRBV6-5
D gene: NA

CDR3 protein: CASSPHSDTQYF
CDR3 DNA: TGTGCCAGCAGCCCACACTCGGATACGCAGTATTTT
clone size: many
J gene: TRBJ2-3
CDR3 length: 12
V gene: TRBV7-8
D gene: NA